Below, 18 T cell receptor beta chains from the same sample are listed, as sequenced in a study of graft-versus-host responses after intestinal transplantation. The table came from immunoSEQ multiplex PCR; TCRdb's copy has only in-frame clones and leaves some out. In the table there are about 59,000 clones, 90% to 95% of which are singletons. No antigen has been identified for these receptors. The sample consisted of unstimulated CD4+ T cells sorted from spleen or lymph node cells, taken before transplant. The receptor set was obtained from a human donor who was the organ donor for an intestinal transplant.

The chain couples TRBV7-2 to TRBJ2-3; 16 bases are shared with TRBD2. This CDR3 is built from 19 residues. Looked up from germline, CDR1 is SGHTA and CDR2 is FQGNSA. Unmatched junction bases numbered 5, after V lost 0 bases and J lost 2 bases. The CDR3, as DNA: TGTGCCAGCAGCTTAGCCCCGGGACTAGCGGGGGGGCTCACAGATACGCAGTATTTT. It encodes CASSLAPGLAGGLTDTQYF. The entire variable domain, with the rest obtained from reference TRBV7-2 and TRBJ2-3, is as follows: GAGVSQSPSNKVTEKGKDVELRCDPISGHTALYWYRQSLGQGLEFLIYFQGNSAPDKSGLPSDRFSAERTGGSVSTLTIQRTQQEDSAVYLCASSLAPGLAGGLTDTQYFGPGTRLTVL.

DNA for the CDR3: TGTGCCAGCAGCTTAGATTTGACAGCCCTCCTGAACACTGAAGCTTTCTTT. This gives the protein CASSLDLTALLNTEAFF. This chain uses TRBV7-2 with TRBJ1-1, with a weak D call TRBD1 (5 bases). Germline assignment: CDR1 SGHTA and CDR2 FQGNSA. The CDR3 is 17 amino acids. The V end was cut by 1 base, the J end by 0 bases, with 15 bases between.

CDR3 sequence (DNA): TGTGCCAGCAGCCGGGACAGGGGCTACGAGCAGTACTTC. Translating gives CASSRDRGYEQYF. The chain combines TRBV11-3 with TRBJ2-7; 10 nucleotides agree with TRBD1. Germline CDR1 SGHNT, CDR2 YENEEA. This CDR3 comprises 13 residues. The V segment lost 5 bases and the J segment 3 bases; nucleotides outside the gene matches: 1.

V is TRBV5-1 and J is TRBJ2-5; 15 bases fit TRBD2. With 1 base clipped from V and 9 bases from J, the junction kept 10 bases outside the gene matches. Germline loops: CDR1 SGHRS, CDR2 YFSETQ. The CDR3 contains 17 residues. In DNA form, the CDR3 reads TGCGCCAGCAGCTTGCGCGGCGGACTAGCGGGGGGGGAGGCCCAGTACTTC. It is translated as CASSLRGGLAGGEAQYF.

A single count supports this clone. The J gene is TRBJ2-5, the V gene TRBV6-1; tentatively, D is TRBD2 (5 bases). Germline V gene sequence: CDR1 MNHNS, CDR2 SASEGT. The CDR3 has 15 amino acids. Trimming left V 5 bases short and J 5 bases short, with 18 bases between. The CDR3 spells CASSRELTRPETQYF. DNA of the CDR3: TGTGCCAGCAGTCGGGAATTAACTAGGCCGGAGACCCAGTACTTC.

The chain has TRBV7-2 and TRBJ2-7, with 9 bases that match TRBD2. There are 15 residues in the CDR3. Germline V CDR1 and CDR2: SGHTA, FQGNSA. Trimming at V came to 5 bases and at J to 3 bases, leaving 8 bases not matched to a gene. CDR3 DNA: TGTGCCAGCAGCCCCGTAGCGGGGGCCAACTACGAGCAGTACTTC. Amino acids: CASSPVAGANYEQYF.

The chain carries TRBV4-3 and TRBJ2-7; 13 positions agree with TRBD2. There are 15 residues in the CDR3. Looked up from germline, CDR1 is LGHNA and CDR2 is YSLEER. The trim removed 4 bases at V and 3 bases at J, leaving 3 bases unmatched. Written as DNA, the CDR3 is TGCGCCAGCAGCCGAGGACTAGCGGGGGTCTACGAGCAGTACTTC. Translated, it gives CASSRGLAGVYEQYF.

This chain links TRBV18 with TRBJ1-6; D ambiguous. CDR3 size: 14 residues. The germline V gene has CDR1 KGHSH and CDR2 LQKENI. Trimming stripped 6 bases from V and 8 bases from J, with 14 bases between. CDR3 sequence (DNA): TGTGCCAGCTCGTCGCTTGGGAAGGATTCACCCCTCCACTTT. Amino acids: CASSSLGKDSPLHF.

The rearrangement links TRBV11-2 to TRBJ1-3; unclear D gene. Trimming took off 0 bases at V and 0 bases at J, with 6 bases between the two ends. This CDR3 comprises 15 residues. Looked up from germline, CDR1 is SGHAT and CDR2 is FQNNGV. The CDR3 here is CASSLDGLSGNTIYF. The CDR3 nucleotides read TGTGCCAGCAGCTTAGACGGCCTCTCTGGAAACACCATATATTTT.

The rearrangement links TRBV7-2 to TRBJ2-5, with TRBD2 identical over 11 bases. Trimming cost V 2 bases and J 2 bases; bases outside gene matches: 4. This CDR3 has 16 amino acids. Germline V gene data show CDR1 as SGHTA and CDR2 as FQGNSA. The CDR3 bases are TGTGCCAGCAGCTTAAGGGGACTAGCGGAGCAAGAGACCCAGTACTTC. Its protein is CASSLRGLAEQETQYF.

The chain uses TRBV25-1 and TRBJ2-2, with D perhaps matching TRBD1 (6 bases). Germline loops: CDR1 MGHDK, CDR2 SYGVNS. The CDR3 has 18 residues. V lost 3 bases, J lost 4 bases, and 21 bases lay in between. In DNA form, the CDR3 reads TGTGCCAGCAGTGATTCAGTGGTGGCCAGGGGTGGCACCGGGGAGCTGTTTTTT. This encodes CASSDSVVARGGTGELFF.

J is TRBJ2-3 and V is TRBV4-2, with D unresolved. The CDR3 contains 15 residues. V was cut by 2 bases and J by 2 bases, with 11 bases left in between. In germline, CDR1 is LGHNA, CDR2 YNFKEQ. The DNA for the CDR3 is TGTGCCAGCAGCCAAACCTCGTGGCCCACAGATACGCAGTATTTT. Residues: CASSQTSWPTDTQYF.

There are a few counts of this clone. The chain combines TRBV9 with TRBJ2-7, with 8 bases lining up with TRBD2. The J segment lost 6 bases and the V segment lost 4 bases, leaving 12 bases of the junction unmatched. The CDR3 runs to 15 residues. Germline-derived CDR1 and CDR2 are SGDLS and YYNGEE. The CDR3 DNA sequence: TGTGCCAGCAGCCCCCTAGCGGGCCCCCCGGGCGAGCAGTACTTC. Residues: CASSPLAGPPGEQYF.

As to this clone: Distinct nucleotide sequences in the sample also encode this CDR3. The chain employs TRBV7-9 and TRBJ1-4; D remains ambiguous. The CDR3 has 12 amino acids. CDR1 and CDR2 (germline): SEHNR, FQNEAQ (reference sequence). V gave up 2 bases and J gave up 7 bases, with 5 bases separating them. The CDR3, as DNA: TGTGCCAGCAGCTTACGTGGTGAAAAACTGTTTTTT. Its protein product is CASSLRGEKLFF.

V gene TRBV7-9 combines with J gene TRBJ2-7; TRBD1 matches 9 bases. The CDR3 has 18 residues. Trimming removed 2 bases from V and 1 base from J; junction bases left unmatched: 12. The germline V gene has CDR1 SEHNR and CDR2 FQNEAQ (reference sequence). For the CDR3, the DNA is TGTGCCAGCAGCTTAAGTCCAGAAGGGGACAGGGTTTCCTACGAGCAGTACTTC. This translates into CASSLSPEGDRVSYEQYF. Together with reference TRBV7-9 and TRBJ2-7, the CDR3 gives the full variable domain: DTGVSQNPRHKITKRGQNVTFRCDPISEHNRLYWYRQTLGQGPEFLTYFQNEAQLEKSRLLSDRFSAERPKGSFSTLEIQRTEQGDSAMYLCASSLSPEGDRVSYEQYFGPGTRLTVT.

The chain couples TRBV9 to TRBJ2-7; 7 bases are a match to TRBD1. The CDR3 is made up of 16 amino acids. Germline V gives CDR1 SGDLS, CDR2 YYNGEE. V lost 4 bases to trimming and J lost 0 bases; unmatched junction nucleotides: 10. The CDR3 is CASSNYPGQSSYEQYF. The CDR3 DNA reads as TGTGCCAGCAGCAATTATCCGGGACAGAGCTCCTACGAGCAGTACTTC.

The V call is TRBV11-1, the J call TRBJ2-7; D may correspond to TRBD1 or TRBD2 (5 bases each). CDR3 length: 15 residues. Looked up from germline, CDR1 is SGHAT and CDR2 is FQDESV (reference sequence). V lost 5 bases and J 4 bases, leaving 18 bases between the germline ends. The CDR3 here is CASSIRDRGKYEQYF. In nucleotides, the CDR3 is TGTGCCAGCAGCATTCGGGACCGGGGTAAATACGAGCAGTACTTC.

This sequence joins TRBV29-1 and TRBJ1-5; D gene uncertain. CDR3 length: 15 residues. Trimming took off 3 bases at V and 11 bases at J, with 23 bases between the two ends. Looked up from germline, CDR1 is SQVTM and CDR2 is ANQGSEA. CDR3 region: CSVEDPNRGRQTQHF. CDR3 DNA: TGCAGCGTTGAGGATCCGAATCGAGGACGGCAGACCCAGCATTTT.